This T cell receptor (beta chain) is drawn from a study of tumor-infiltrating lymphocytes in primary liver carcinoma. A primer matching the constant region was used to make TCR beta cDNA from approximately 0.45 ug of total RNA. Three-round nested multiplex PCR performed with slightly modified ARM-PCR produced the TCR beta libraries. In the first two PCR rounds, TRBV1-TRBV30 forward primers were paired with a C-beta reverse primer, and each round lasted about 9 cycles. TCRdb re-called the multiplex PCR reads with MiXCR, one entry per CDR3 protein. The sample consists of a few hundred thousand distinct CDR3 sequences, about 50% of them appearing once. CDR3 size: 15 residues. V was trimmed by 0 bases and J by 3 bases, leaving 11 bases between them. Germline-derived CDR1 and CDR2 are ENHRY and SYGVKD. Germline DNA was extracted too, while blood RNA derived from unsorted whole blood.

Sample: peripheral blood. The V call is TRBV10-3, the J call TRBJ1-1, with D unclear. The sequence came from a woman aged 25 to 39 with primary liver carcinoma and hepatitis B virus infection. The DNA for the CDR3 is TGTGCCATCAGTGAGTCCTGGGGAGCGGACACTGAAGCTTTCTTT. This codes for CAISESWGADTEAFF.